The clone carrying this TCR beta chain was picked up many times. The target antigen is unknown. This entry comes from a study of identical twins. General study points: Zero-insertion analyses could be partly confounded by invariant MAIT and iNKT cells. Memory repertoires showed no such pattern, whereas abundant cord blood beta clonotypes carried fewer insertions. Out-of-frame alpha sequences shared by twins were enriched for low generation probability.

TCRdb reprocessed the 5' RACE reads via MiXCR and lists one record per CDR3 protein. This sample has some 500,000 distinct CDR3 sequences, with just under 10% found just once. This CDR3 is 14 amino acids long. With 10 bases clipped from V and 1 base from J, the junction kept 9 bases outside the gene matches. Germline CDR1 and CDR2: SNHLY and FYNNEI. These data were also filed under a second study, of yellow fever vaccine responses in identical twins. Per that paper: Twins' T cell vaccine responses reportedly looked partly convergent, partly personalized.

The V gene is TRBV2, the J gene TRBJ2-7, with 8 nucleotides matching TRBD1. The TCR sequence derives from a woman aged 18 to 35 in good health. Sequenced: PBMCs. CDR3 sequence reads: CATERHRGSYEQYF. CDR3 in DNA: TGTGCCACGGAAAGGCACAGGGGGTCCTACGAGCAGTACTTC.